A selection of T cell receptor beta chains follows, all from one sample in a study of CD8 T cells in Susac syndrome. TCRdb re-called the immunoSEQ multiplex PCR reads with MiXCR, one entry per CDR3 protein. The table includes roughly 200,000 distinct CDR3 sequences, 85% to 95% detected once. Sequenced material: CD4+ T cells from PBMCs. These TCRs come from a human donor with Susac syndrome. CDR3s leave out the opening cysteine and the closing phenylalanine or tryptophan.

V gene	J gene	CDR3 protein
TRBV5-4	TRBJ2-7	ASIAGSRDSYEQY
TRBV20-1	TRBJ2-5	SASTQRGSAAQY
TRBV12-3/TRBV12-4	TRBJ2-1	ASSPTSGVVYNEQF
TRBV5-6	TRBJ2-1	ASSFRYNEQF
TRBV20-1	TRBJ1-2	SARTWDYGYT
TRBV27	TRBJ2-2	ASSFGRDGTGELF
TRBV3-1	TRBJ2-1	ASSHDGGAVEQF
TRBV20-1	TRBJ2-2	SARDTGELF
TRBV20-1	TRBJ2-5	SARDPALYQETQY
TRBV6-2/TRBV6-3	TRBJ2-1	ASNRPTENEQF
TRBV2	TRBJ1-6	ASSARGYNSPLH
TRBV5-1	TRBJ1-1	ASSLKGGAEAF
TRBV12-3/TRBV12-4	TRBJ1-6	ASTTTAGSYNSPLH
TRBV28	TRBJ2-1	ASQKGPDNEQF
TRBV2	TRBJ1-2	ASSEGTGDLFMNGYT
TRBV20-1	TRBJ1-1	SARGRSRDGAF